The clone carrying this T cell receptor beta chain was counted once. Its target is unknown. A read error may account for a junction end that differs from germline. Both 60 Vbeta primers and 13 Jbeta primers went into the PCR. Clones were sequenced by immunoSEQ multiplex PCR, and TCRdb holds only the in-frame ones, with some missing. The sample has under 200,000 clones; around 77% are singletons. The sample is drawn from a study of cytomegalovirus exposure and HLA in healthy donors. Notes on the study in general: It was confirmed in vitro that a few of the CMV-associated chains were specific for CMV antigens. Using a false discovery rate of 0.05, a later analysis showed that approximately 17,000 TCR beta sequences were associated with HLA alleles.

The CDR3 is 15 residues long. Germline values: CDR1 SNHLY, CDR2 FYNNEI. The specimen was PBMCs. The receptor comes from a man aged 60-69 years in good health and CMV-seronegative. V and J are TRBV2 and TRBJ2-3, with TRBD2 matching over 14 bases. CDR3 amino acids: CASSGLAGGTDTQYF. The CDR3 DNA sequence: TGTGCCAGCAGCGGACTAGCGGGGGGCACGGATACGCAGTATTTT.